The 25 T cell receptor beta chains in this list originate from one sample, sequenced in a study of PD-1 blockade in classical Hodgkin lymphoma. Profiling relied on immunoSEQ multiplex PCR, and the TCRdb table lists in-frame clones only, not all of them. The sample holds roughly 19,000 clones, approximately 90% seen once. Documented time point: cycle 4 day 1 (C4D1), after five to seven weeks of nivolumab. Following autologous stem cell transplantation, relapse occurred in every patient, and exposure to brentuximab vedotin varied. Magnetic negative selection isolated CD8+ T cells from thawed PBMCs. Here the sequenced sample was CD8+ T cells from blood, taken before the fourth cycle of nivolumab. These receptors originate from a human donor with classical Hodgkin lymphoma.

The chain carries TRBV21-1 and TRBJ2-7; TRBD2, as called in the table, went unchecked against the DNA. TRBV21-1 is a recognized pseudogene. The CDR3 extends over 16 amino acids. CDR3 region: CASSNVTSGRVYEQYF. The CDR3 DNA is TGTGCCAGCAGCAATGTGACTAGCGGGAGGGTTTACGAGCAGTACTTC.

V and J are TRBV7-9 and TRBJ1-4, with a tentative D call TRBD1 (5 bases). The germline V gene encodes CDR1 SEHNR and CDR2 FQNEAQ (reference sequence). The CDR3 covers 13 residues. The germline V and J ends were trimmed by 2 bases and 8 bases, with 9 bases remaining between them. As DNA, the CDR3 is TGTGCCAGCAGCTTACCAGGGAGGGAAAAACTGTTTTTT. This translates into CASSLPGREKLFF.

The chain has TRBV10-1 and TRBJ1-4; D is unresolved. This CDR3 has 15 amino acids. Looked up from germline, CDR1 is WNHNN and CDR2 is SYGVQD (reference sequence). V was shortened by 4 bases and J by 0 bases, with 9 bases between the two germline ends. CDR3 in amino acids: CASSGSASTNEKLFF. The DNA for the CDR3 is TGCGCCAGCAGTGGATCAGCCTCAACTAATGAAAAACTGTTTTTT.

V gene TRBV28 combines with J gene TRBJ2-5, with TRBD1 matching 11 bases. This CDR3 has 20 residues. The V segment lost 2 bases and the J segment 2 bases; nucleotides outside the gene matches: 16. CDR1 MDHEN and CDR2 SYDVKM come from the germline V gene. The CDR3 DNA is TGTGCCAGCAGTTTACCTCTAGGGGCCTCCGGACAGGGGGCACAAGAGACCCAGTACTTC. This encodes CASSLPLGASGQGAQETQYF. The full variable domain, with the rest looked up from reference TRBV28 and TRBJ2-5, is DVKVTQSSRYLVKRTGEKVFLECVQDMDHENMFWYRQDPGLGLRLIYFSYDVKMKEKGDIPEGYSVSREKKERFSLILESASTNQTSMYLCASSLPLGASGQGAQETQYFGPGTRLLVL.

This chain connects TRBV29-1 to TRBJ2-1; D might be TRBD1 or TRBD2, each matching 5 bases. Trimming removed 0 bases at V and 6 bases at J, with 12 bases between. The CDR3 spans 14 residues. The germline CDR1 and CDR2 sequences are SQVTM and ANQGSEA. CDR3 nucleotides: TGCAGCGTTGAAGATCGGGGAAGGGGCAATGAGCAGTTCTTC. Its protein product is CSVEDRGRGNEQFF.

The CDR3 region is CASSLGRFPYNEQFF. The CDR3 DNA follows: TGTGCCAGCAGCTTGGGCAGATTCCCTTACAATGAGCAGTTCTTC. The chain carries TRBV7-9 and TRBJ2-1; D is undetermined. CDR3 length: 15 residues. Trimming stripped 3 bases from V and 4 bases from J, with 13 bases between. The V gene's germline CDR1 is SEHNR and CDR2 FQNEAQ (reference sequence).

The V and J genes are TRBV18 and TRBJ2-7, with TRBD1 matching over 7 bases. This CDR3 comprises 15 residues. V was clipped by 3 bases and J by 0 bases; unmatched bases: 5. The germline V gene has CDR1 KGHSH and CDR2 LQKENI. CDR3 in amino acids: CASSPRDRPSYEQYF. The DNA of the CDR3 is TGTGCCAGCTCACCCCGGGACAGACCCTCCTACGAGCAGTACTTC.

V usage is TRBV28 and J usage is TRBJ2-5; D is ambiguous. The CDR3 is 14 amino acids. V was trimmed by 5 bases and J by 5 bases, leaving 15 bases between them. CDR1 and CDR2 from the germline V gene are MDHEN and SYDVKM. This CDR3 reads CASSPVDPVETQYF. The CDR3 DNA follows: TGTGCCAGCAGTCCGGTGGACCCCGTGGAGACCCAGTACTTC.

The genes are TRBV7-3 and TRBJ2-1, with TRBD2 as a possible D gene (6 bases). The length of the CDR3 is 14 residues. The germline CDR1 and CDR2 sequences are SGHTA and FQGTGA. Trimming took 3 bases from V and 4 from J, leaving 10 bases between them. The CDR3 DNA reads TGTGCCAGCAGCTTGGCGGGGATGTACAATGAGCAGTTCTTC. Translated, it gives CASSLAGMYNEQFF.

This clone was recorded once. In nucleotides, the CDR3 is TGTGCCAGCAGTTCAGAGCGGGACCTGACTCTAGAGACCCAGTACTTC. It translates to CASSSERDLTLETQYF. V usage is TRBV28 and J usage is TRBJ2-5, with TRBD2 matching over 7 bases. Germline trimming cut 4 bases from V and 4 bases from J; bases unmatched to any gene: 12. This CDR3 is built from 16 residues. Looked up from germline, CDR1 is MDHEN and CDR2 is SYDVKM.

This chain uses TRBV18 with TRBJ1-5; D might be TRBD1 (5 bases). V lost 3 bases to trimming and J lost 4 bases, with 10 bases between them. CDR3 length equals 14 residues. Looked up from germline, CDR1 is KGHSH and CDR2 is LQKENI. CDR3 protein: CASSPSRGNQPQHF. As DNA, the CDR3 is TGTGCCAGCTCACCCAGCCGGGGGAATCAGCCCCAGCATTTT.

Only one count was recorded for this clone. This chain links TRBV10-3 with TRBJ2-7, with D uncertain. The V and J ends lost 3 bases and 0 bases respectively, with 9 bases between them. The germline CDR1 and CDR2 sequences are ENHRY and SYGVKD. The CDR3 extends over 14 amino acids. The CDR3 nucleotides read TGTGCCATCAGTGACCAGGAGAGCTCCTACGAGCAGTACTTC. The encoded protein is CAISDQESSYEQYF.

The chain has TRBV5-1 and TRBJ1-1, with TRBD1 matching over 10 bases. The CDR3 loop spans 17 amino acids. Germline V gene sequence: CDR1 SGHRS, CDR2 YFSETQ. With 1 base clipped from V and 0 bases from J, the junction kept 6 bases outside the gene matches. CDR3 sequence: CASSLPVDRGMNTEAFF. The CDR3 DNA reads as TGCGCCAGCAGCTTGCCTGTGGACAGGGGGATGAACACTGAAGCTTTCTTT.

J is TRBJ1-2 and V is TRBV19, with D maybe TRBD1 (6 bases). V shed 6 bases and J shed 4 bases, with 15 bases lying between them. Per germline, CDR1 LNHDA and CDR2 SQIVND (reference sequence). This CDR3 has 14 amino acids. CDR3 residues: CASRDPGGLYGYTF. CDR3 nucleotide sequence: TGTGCCAGTAGGGACCCCGGGGGGCTCTATGGCTACACCTTC.

The gene calls are TRBV7-9 and TRBJ1-2; D is unclear. The CDR3 has 14 residues. Trimming shortened V by 7 bases and J by 1 base, and 13 bases separated the two germline ends. Germline CDR1 is SEHNR and CDR2 is FQNEAQ (reference sequence). This CDR3 is CASTLPSINYGYTF. CDR3 coding DNA: TGTGCCAGCACCCTCCCCTCTATTAACTATGGCTACACCTTC.

The chain is built from TRBV7-8 and TRBJ2-7; 8 positions agree with TRBD2. The germline V gene encodes CDR1 SGHVS and CDR2 FQNEAQ. The CDR3 runs to 15 residues. V was clipped by 7 bases and J by 4 bases; unmatched bases: 12. The CDR3: CASTPSSGSGYEQYF. The CDR3 nucleotides read TGTGCCAGCACCCCTAGCAGCGGGAGTGGGTACGAGCAGTACTTC.

The genes are TRBV4-2 and TRBJ2-7; D gene uncertain. This CDR3 has 12 residues. V was cut by 0 bases and J by 8 bases, with 8 bases left in between. Germline loops: CDR1 LGHNA, CDR2 YNFKEQ. The CDR3 region is CASSQEGPQQYF. As DNA, the CDR3 is TGTGCCAGCAGCCAAGAAGGCCCACAGCAGTACTTC.

The chain recombines TRBV29-1 with TRBJ2-7; D is uncertain. Deletions cut 0 bases from V and 6 bases from J, with 6 bases between. The germline V gene encodes CDR1 SQVTM and CDR2 ANQGSEA. CDR3 length: 11 residues. The CDR3 nucleotides read TGCAGCGTTGAAGACCGGGTCGAGCAGTACTTC. Its protein product is CSVEDRVEQYF.

The V and J genes are TRBV27 and TRBJ1-2; 9 bases line up with TRBD1. The CDR3 is 14 residues long. Germline V CDR1 and CDR2: MNHEY, SMNVEV (reference sequence). Trimming removed 8 bases from V and 6 bases from J; junction bases left unmatched: 10. The chain's CDR3 is CASGVNRGLNGYTF. The CDR3 DNA is TGTGCCAGCGGCGTAAACAGGGGGCTGAATGGCTACACCTTC.

The sample holds a few counts of this clone. The chain uses TRBV19 and TRBJ2-7; 11 bases are a match to TRBD1. This CDR3 has 15 amino acids. V gave up 6 bases and J gave up 7 bases; unmatched junction bases: 11. The germline gives CDR1 LNHDA, CDR2 SQIVND (reference sequence). The CDR3 coding sequence is TGTGCCAGTAGCGCCCGGTGGGACAGGGGGGAAGAGCAGTACTTC. It codes for CASSARWDRGEEQYF.

The chain carries TRBV7-9 and TRBJ2-3; the match to TRBD1 covers 7 bases. CDR1 and CDR2 from the germline V gene are SEHNR and FQNEAQ (reference sequence). The V segment lost 5 bases and the J segment 3 bases; nucleotides outside the gene matches: 8. CDR3 length: 15 residues. CDR3: CASSEDRLATDTQYF. The CDR3 DNA reads as TGTGCCAGCAGCGAGGACAGGCTGGCGACAGATACGCAGTATTTT.

The chain has TRBV28 and TRBJ2-1; TRBD2 agrees at 11 bases. Looked up from germline, CDR1 is MDHEN and CDR2 is SYDVKM. The CDR3 is 16 residues long. The V segment lost 6 bases and the J segment 7 bases; nucleotides outside the gene matches: 11. CDR3 region: CASRLPGLAGGNEQFF. DNA of the CDR3: TGTGCCAGCAGACTTCCCGGCCTAGCGGGAGGAAATGAGCAGTTCTTC.

The chain links TRBV7-9 to TRBJ2-7; D is perhaps TRBD1 (6 bases). CDR1 and CDR2 from the germline V gene are SEHNR and FQNEAQ (reference sequence). The CDR3 extends over 15 amino acids. The V gene lost 3 bases and the J gene lost 2 bases, with 14 bases spanning the gap. The CDR3 DNA sequence: TGTGCCAGCAGCTTCGCGGACAGACATGCCTACGAGCAGTACTTC. Amino acid sequence: CASSFADRHAYEQYF.

The J gene is TRBJ2-5, the V gene TRBV7-9; 8 positions match TRBD2. Germline CDR1 reads SEHNR; CDR2 reads FQNEAQ (reference sequence). With 2 bases clipped from V and 4 bases from J, the junction kept 3 bases outside the gene matches. The CDR3 spans 14 residues. This chain's CDR3 is CASSLPSGLETQYF. The CDR3 nucleotides read TGTGCCAGCAGCTTACCTAGCGGGTTAGAGACCCAGTACTTC.

This clone was counted a few times. This rearrangement joins TRBV5-1 to TRBJ1-5; D perhaps matches TRBD1 (5 bases). There are 14 residues in the CDR3. Germline lookup yields CDR1 SGHRS and CDR2 YFSETQ. Deletions cut 2 bases from V and 9 bases from J, with 15 bases between. CDR3 region: CASSLMGGARPQHF. The DNA for the CDR3 is TGCGCCAGCAGCTTAATGGGTGGGGCTAGGCCCCAGCATTTT.